A selection of T cell receptor beta chains follows, all from one sample in a study of cytomegalovirus exposure and HLA in healthy donors. Profiled with immunoSEQ multiplex PCR; TCRdb holds only in-frame clones, not every one. Among under 130,000 clones listed, 70% to 80% were seen once. The sequencing input was PBMCs. These receptors were obtained from a female donor in good health and CMV-seropositive. Both conserved end residues are part of each CDR3. The D gene is left open where the match is weak. Clone size is shown for a subset of rows, as once, few, many or a class of expanded clone.

TRBV7-9	once	TRBJ2-7	TRBD2	TGTGCCAGCAGCCCCACCAGGGTTAGCGGGAGGGTCTACGAGCAGTACTTC	CASSPTRVSGRVYEQYF
TRBV6-5	few	TRBJ2-7	-	TGTGCCAGCAGGTTGACCGGGACAAACTACGAGCAGTACTTC	CASRLTGTNYEQYF
TRBV5-1	-	TRBJ2-3	TRBD2	TGCGCCAGCAGGCCAATGCCTAGCGGGATTGGAAGGGATACGCAGTATTTT	CASRPMPSGIGRDTQYF
TRBV27	few	TRBJ2-1	TRBD2	TGTGCCAGCAGGAAACAAAGCGGGGGGGCTATCAATGAGCAGTTCTTC	CASRKQSGGAINEQFF
TRBV5-4	-	TRBJ2-7	-	TGTGCCAGCAGCTTGAACCGGGGAAACTACGAGCAGTACTTC	CASSLNRGNYEQYF
TRBV6-6	-	TRBJ1-2	-	TGTGCCAGCAAAGCAGGGGAATATGGCTACACCTTC	CASKAGEYGYTF
TRBV30	-	TRBJ2-7	TRBD2	TGTGCCTGGGGACTAGCGGGGATCTACGAGCAGTACTTC	CAWGLAGIYEQYF
TRBV27	-	TRBJ1-2	-	TGTGCCAGCAGCCTGGGAGGGGGGGGAGGCTACACCTTC	CASSLGGGGGYTF
TRBV5-1	once	TRBJ2-1	TRBD2	TGCGCCAGCAGCTTGGGAAGCGGGAGGGCCCACAATGAGCAGTTCTTC	CASSLGSGRAHNEQFF
TRBV28	-	TRBJ1-5	-	TGTGCCAGCATTGCAGGTGGTCAGCCCCAGCATTTT	CASIAGGQPQHF
TRBV28	-	TRBJ2-5	TRBD2	TGTGCCAGCAGTTTACCCTTAGCGGGGAAAGAGACCCAGTACTTC	CASSLPLAGKETQYF
TRBV30	once	TRBJ2-1	-	TGTGCCTGGAGTCAGGACACTTACAATGAGCAGTTCTTC	CAWSQDTYNEQFF
TRBV2	-	TRBJ2-5	-	TGTGCCAGCACATACCTTAGCGGGACCCAGTACTTC	CASTYLSGTQYF
TRBV11-3	few	TRBJ2-2	TRBD1	TGTGCCAGCAGCCGCAGGGGGCCTGGGGAGCTGTTTTTT	CASSRRGPGELFF
TRBV30	-	TRBJ1-4	TRBD1	TGTGCCTGCCCCCCTCGACAGGGCAGAGGCGTTAATGAAAAACTGTTTTTT	CACPPRQGRGVNEKLFF
TRBV7-9	-	TRBJ1-2	TRBD1	TGTGCCAGCAGCTCTCCGGGACAGCGAGATTATGGCTACACCTTC	CASSSPGQRDYGYTF
TRBV5-4	few	TRBJ2-7	TRBD2	TGTGCCAGCAGCTTGCAACTAGCGGGGGGTTACGAGCAGTACTTC	CASSLQLAGGYEQYF
TRBV28	-	TRBJ1-1	-	TGTGCCAGCAGACCAACAGGGCCCACTGAAGCTTTCTTT	CASRPTGPTEAFF
TRBV7-8	few	TRBJ2-1	TRBD2	TGTGCCAGCAGCTTTTTGGGTGATTGGACTAGCGGTTGGAGCTCCTACAATGAGCAGTTCTTC	CASSFLGDWTSGWSSYNEQFF
TRBV27	-	TRBJ2-7	TRBD2	TGTGCCAGCAGACCTCTGGGGCTAGCGGGAGGGCCCTACGAGCAGTACTTC	CASRPLGLAGGPYEQYF
TRBV18	-	TRBJ1-5	-	TGTGCCAGCTCGTCCGGAGGGTTGTTGAATCAGCCCCAGCATTTT	CASSSGGLLNQPQHF
TRBV7-6	few	TRBJ2-1	-	TGTGCCAGCAGCTTTGGGGCAGGGATGGGCCTCTCCTACAATGAGCAGTTCTTC	CASSFGAGMGLSYNEQFF
TRBV7-3	-	TRBJ2-6	-	TGTGCCAGCAGCTTAGGGAGTTGGAACTCTGGGGCCAACGTCCTGACTTTC	CASSLGSWNSGANVLTF
TRBV15	-	TRBJ1-4	-	TGTGCCACCAGCATGCAAAGGCAGGGTGAAAAACTGTTTTTT	CATSMQRQGEKLFF
TRBV4-2	-	TRBJ2-2	TRBD1	TGTGCCAGCAGCCCTACTCCAGGGGGCGGTAGCGGGGAGCTGTTTTTT	CASSPTPGGGSGELFF
TRBV13	-	TRBJ1-1	TRBD1	TGTGCCAGCAGCTCACGGACAGGGTCTGAAGCTTTCTTT	CASSSRTGSEAFF
TRBV5-6	few	TRBJ1-2	-	TGTGCCAGCAGCTCCCCGGGACATATAGCTAACTATGGCTACACCTTC	CASSSPGHIANYGYTF
TRBV2	-	TRBJ2-3	-	TGTGCCAGTAGCCTACGCTCGAGCACAGATACGCAGTATTTT	CASSLRSSTDTQYF
TRBV7-9	-	TRBJ2-5	TRBD1	TGTGCCAGCAGCTCCCTAGGAGGGGGACAGGGAGAGACCCAGTACTTC	CASSSLGGGQGETQYF
TRBV7-8	-	TRBJ1-2	-	TGTGCCAGCAGCTTAGAGTGGGGCGCGGAGATCTATGGCTACACCTTC	CASSLEWGAEIYGYTF
TRBV29-1	-	TRBJ2-1	-	TGCAGCGTTGCTGGGCTAACCGGTGAGCAGTTCTTC	CSVAGLTGEQFF
TRBV2	-	TRBJ1-5	TRBD1	TGTGCCAGCAGTGGAGGACAGGGTAAAAGCAATCAGCCCCAGCATTTT	CASSGGQGKSNQPQHF